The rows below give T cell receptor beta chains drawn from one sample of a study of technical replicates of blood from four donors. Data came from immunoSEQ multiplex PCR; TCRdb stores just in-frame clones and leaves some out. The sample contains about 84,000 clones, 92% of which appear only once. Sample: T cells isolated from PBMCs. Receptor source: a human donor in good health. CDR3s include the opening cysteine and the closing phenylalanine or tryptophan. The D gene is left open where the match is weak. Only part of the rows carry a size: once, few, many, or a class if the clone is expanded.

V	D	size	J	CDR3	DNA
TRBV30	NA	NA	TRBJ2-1	CAATYSYNEQFF	TGTGCCGCCACTTACTCCTACAATGAGCAGTTCTTC
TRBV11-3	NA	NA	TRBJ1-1	CASTGVGPTEAFF	TGTGCCAGCACAGGGGTCGGGCCCACTGAAGCTTTCTTT
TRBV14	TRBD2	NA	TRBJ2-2	CASRLGARGAGELFF	TGTGCCAGCAGATTGGGAGCCCGGGGGGCCGGGGAGCTGTTTTTT
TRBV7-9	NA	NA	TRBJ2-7	CASSGSQRKQYF	TGTGCCAGCAGCGGAAGCCAGCGGAAGCAGTACTTC
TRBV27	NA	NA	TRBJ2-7	CASSFNRIAYEQYF	TGTGCCAGCAGTTTTAACAGGATCGCCTACGAGCAGTACTTC
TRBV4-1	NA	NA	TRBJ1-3	CASSQDIYPGAGNTIYF	TGCGCCAGCAGCCAAGATATTTACCCGGGAGCTGGAAACACCATATATTTT
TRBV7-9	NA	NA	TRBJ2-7	CASTLIHEVWSVGEQYF	TGTGCCAGCACCCTCATCCACGAGGTATGGTCGGTCGGCGAGCAGTACTTC
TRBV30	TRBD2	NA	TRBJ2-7	CAWSVHGTSGGSDEQYF	TGTGCCTGGAGTGTACACGGGACTAGCGGGGGATCTGACGAGCAGTACTTC
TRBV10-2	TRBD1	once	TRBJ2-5	CASSAPQIQRGLGETQYF	TGCGCCAGCAGCGCACCCCAAATCCAAAGGGGGCTGGGAGAGACCCAGTACTTC
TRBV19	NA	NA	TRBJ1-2	CASSPRQRGYTF	TGTGCCAGTAGTCCTAGACAGCGCGGCTACACCTTC
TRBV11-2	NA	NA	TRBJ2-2	CASSLGLAINTGELFF	TGTGCCAGCAGCTTAGGGCTAGCGATTAACACCGGGGAGCTGTTTTTT
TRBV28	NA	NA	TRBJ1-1	CASSLRSRDAFF	TGTGCCAGCAGTTTACGGTCCAGGGATGCTTTCTTT
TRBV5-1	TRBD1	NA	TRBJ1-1	CASCGGGGNTEAFF	TGCGCCAGCTGTGGAGGGGGCGGGAACACTGAAGCTTTCTTT
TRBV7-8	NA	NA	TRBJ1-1	CASSADSDWGTEAFF	TGTGCCAGCAGCGCGGACAGTGATTGGGGGACTGAAGCTTTCTTT
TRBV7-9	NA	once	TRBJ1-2	CASSPGTMANYGYTF	TGTGCCAGCAGCCCCGGGACAATGGCTAACTATGGCTACACCTTC
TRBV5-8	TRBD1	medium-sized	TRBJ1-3	CASSFDRGSGTGNTIYF	TGTGCCAGCAGTTTCGACAGGGGAAGCGGGACTGGAAACACCATATATTTT
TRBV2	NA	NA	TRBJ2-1	CASSVGTAIYNEQFF	TGTGCCAGCAGTGTCGGGACTGCTATTTACAATGAGCAGTTCTTC
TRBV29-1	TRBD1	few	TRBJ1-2	CSVGTLGQGFSNYGYTF	TGCAGCGTTGGGACTTTGGGACAGGGATTCTCGAACTATGGCTACACCTTC
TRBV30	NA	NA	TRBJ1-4	CAWTSGVTNEKLFF	TGTGCCTGGACCTCGGGTGTAACTAATGAAAAACTGTTTTTT
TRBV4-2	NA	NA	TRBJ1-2	CASSQFFRDIRGHGYTF	TGTGCCAGCAGCCAATTTTTTCGGGACATTAGGGGACATGGCTACACCTTC
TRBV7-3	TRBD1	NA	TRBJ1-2	CASSLLGTGGALVTF	TGTGCCAGCAGCTTACTCGGGACAGGGGGCGCCTTGGTCACCTTC
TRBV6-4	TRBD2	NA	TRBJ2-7	CASRTDRGRRNRTYEQYF	TGTGCCAGCAGGACTGATCGCGGGAGGAGAAATAGGACCTACGAGCAGTACTTC
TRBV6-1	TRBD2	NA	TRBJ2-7	CASSEVGTSLEQYF	TGTGCCAGCAGTGAAGTAGGGACTAGTCTCGAGCAGTACTTC
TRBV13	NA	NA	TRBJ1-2	CASSSHRGHFSYGYTF	TGTGCCAGCAGCTCACACCGCGGGCACTTTAGCTATGGCTACACCTTC
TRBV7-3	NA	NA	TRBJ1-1	CASSPSSRGGTEAFF	TGTGCCAGCAGCCCCTCTTCTCGGGGGGGTACTGAAGCTTTCTTT
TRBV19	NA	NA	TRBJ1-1	CASTLGPEAFF	TGTGCCAGTACGTTGGGGCCCGAAGCTTTCTTT